This entry lists 17 T cell receptor beta chains sequenced from one sample in a study of blood T cell repertoires in COVID-19. The repertoire was sequenced with immunoSEQ multiplex PCR; TCRdb's copy has only in-frame clones and lacks some. The table includes about 140,000 clones, less than 90% detected once. The sample taken for sequencing was PBMCs or T cells enriched from blood (not recorded which). The receptors come from a man in his forties or fifties with acute COVID-19.

This chain connects TRBV4-1 to TRBJ1-5, with D perhaps matching TRBD1 (6 bases). This CDR3 is 14 amino acids long. The V gene lost 4 bases and the J gene lost 5 bases, with 12 bases spanning the gap. Germline V gene sequence: CDR1 MGHRA, CDR2 YSYEKL. The CDR3 loop reads CASSPDRAYQPQHF. CDR3 coding DNA: TGCGCCAGCAGCCCGGACAGAGCTTATCAGCCCCAGCATTTT.

The rearrangement joins TRBV5-4 to TRBJ2-3, with 7 nucleotides matching TRBD2. CDR3 size: 16 residues. The J segment lost 0 bases and the V segment lost 3 bases, leaving 7 bases of the junction unmatched. From germline, CDR1 is SGHNT and CDR2 YYREEE (reference sequence). CDR3 DNA sequence: TGTGCCAGCAGCTCCCTAAGCGGGGATAGCACAGATACGCAGTATTTT. Translation: CASSSLSGDSTDTQYF.

This clone is a singleton in its sample. The genes are TRBV10-2 and TRBJ1-5; no definite D call. The V end lost 6 bases, the J end lost 0 bases, and 6 bases lay between the germline ends. The CDR3 loop spans 13 amino acids. The V gene's germline CDR1 is WSHSY and CDR2 SAAADI. The CDR3 DNA reads as TGCGCCAGCAGCGGACTTAGCAATCAGCCCCAGCATTTT. It codes for CASSGLSNQPQHF.

J is TRBJ2-1 and V is TRBV13, with D possibly matching TRBD1 (5 bases). The CDR3 is 11 amino acids. Between the trimmed V and J ends, which lost 0 bases and 12 bases, there was a span of 6 bases. The V gene's germline CDR1 is PRHDT and CDR2 FYEKMQ (reference sequence). CDR3: CASSLGQAQFF. The CDR3 DNA is TGTGCCAGCAGCTTAGGACAGGCGCAGTTCTTC.

The CDR3 sequence: CASSARVPDAGELFF. CDR3 bases: TGTGCCAGCAGTGCCCGGGTTCCTGACGCCGGGGAGCTGTTTTTT. The V and J genes are TRBV2 and TRBJ2-2, with no clear D. Trimming stripped 4 bases from V and 6 bases from J, with 15 bases between. The CDR3 loop spans 15 amino acids. Germline V lookup: CDR1 SNHLY, CDR2 FYNNEI.

The gene calls are TRBV12-3 or TRBV12-4 and TRBJ2-5; no clear D. Trimming left V 2 bases short and J 7 bases short, with 11 bases between. The CDR3 loop spans 13 amino acids. This CDR3 reads CASSLMVLRTQYF. CDR3 coding DNA: TGTGCCAGCAGTTTAATGGTGCTGAGGACCCAGTACTTC.

The V gene is TRBV5-1, the J gene TRBJ1-4, with D unresolved. Germline values: CDR1 SGHRS, CDR2 YFSETQ. This CDR3 contains 14 residues. V was trimmed by 1 base and J by 4 bases, leaving 8 bases between them. The DNA of the CDR3 is TGCGCCAGCAGCTTGTCGGGGAGTAATGAAAAACTGTTTTTT. It is translated as CASSLSGSNEKLFF.

In this sample, this clone turned up once. This chain joins TRBV9 and TRBJ2-3; D might be TRBD2 (5 bases). Between the trimmed V and J ends, which lost 1 base and 10 bases, there was a span of 13 bases. The CDR3 runs to 13 residues. Germline V gives CDR1 SGDLS, CDR2 YYNGEE. The CDR3 sequence is CASSVWMEEAQYF. The CDR3 coding sequence is TGTGCCAGCAGCGTATGGATGGAGGAGGCGCAGTATTTT.

This clone was picked up one time. The chain couples TRBV5-1 to TRBJ2-7; D possibly corresponds to TRBD1 (5 bases). Trimming cost V 0 bases and J 3 bases, with 13 bases left between them. The CDR3 runs 15 residues. Looked up from germline, CDR1 is SGHRS and CDR2 is YFSETQ. The CDR3 bases are TGCGCCAGCAGCTTGGGTCCAGGGAATAACTACGAGCAGTACTTC. Residues: CASSLGPGNNYEQYF.

This clone appeared a single time. The J gene is TRBJ2-7, the V gene TRBV15, with a tentative D call TRBD1 (5 bases). CDR3 length: 16 residues. Germline lookup yields CDR1 LNHNV and CDR2 YYDKDF (reference sequence). Between the trimmed V and J ends, which lost 1 base and 2 bases, there was a span of 15 bases. The CDR3 sequence is CATSRVGQGRTYEQYF. The CDR3 DNA sequence: TGTGCCACCAGCAGAGTCGGGCAGGGCCGCACCTACGAGCAGTACTTC. Full variable domain (outside the CDR3, taken from reference TRBV15 and TRBJ2-7): DAMVIQNPRYQVTQFGKPVTLSCSQTLNHNVMYWYQQKSSQAPKLLFHYYDKDFNNEADTPDNFQSRRPNTSFCFLDIRSPGLGDTAMYLCATSRVGQGRTYEQYFGPGTRLTVT.

The chain combines TRBV27 with TRBJ2-5, with D possibly TRBD1 on 5 matching bases. The CDR3 covers 14 residues. CDR1 and CDR2 from the germline V gene are MNHEY and SMNVEV (reference sequence). The germline V and J ends were trimmed by 5 bases and 2 bases, with 12 bases remaining between them. The CDR3 DNA sequence: TGTGCCAGCAGTAGTAGGGGATTACAAGAGACCCAGTACTTC. This codes for CASSSRGLQETQYF.

Comments on this clone: At one boundary the junction diverges from the germline segment, which might be a read error. V gene TRBV2 combines with J gene TRBJ2-1; 10 positions match TRBD1. Germline V gene lookup returns CDR1 SNHLY and CDR2 FYNNEI. CDR3 length: 15 residues. The chain's CDR3 is CAGRLGTGAYNEQFF. The CDR3 nucleotides read TGTGCCGGTAGACTCGGGACAGGGGCCTATAATGAGCAGTTCTTC.

The V gene is TRBV11-2, the J gene TRBJ1-5; TRBD1 agrees at 8 bases. Germline V gene lookup returns CDR1 SGHAT and CDR2 FQNNGV. The CDR3 loop spans 15 amino acids. J gave up 4 bases and V 2 bases, and 4 bases lay outside the gene matches. In nucleotides, the CDR3 is TGTGCCAGCAGCTTACAGGGGGCCTCTAATCAGCCCCAGCATTTT. The encoded protein is CASSLQGASNQPQHF. Full variable domain (remainder filled in from reference TRBV11-2 and TRBJ1-5): EAGVAQSPRYKIIEKRQSVAFWCNPISGHATLYWYQQILGQGPKLLIQFQNNGVVDDSQLPKDRFSAERLKGVDSTLKIQPAKLEDSAVYLCASSLQGASNQPQHFGDGTRLSIL.

This clone was seen a single time. The chain uses TRBV29-1 and TRBJ2-5, with unresolved D. V gave up 4 bases and J gave up 5 bases, with 11 bases separating them. This CDR3 has 12 amino acids. CDR1 and CDR2 from the germline V gene are SQVTM and ANQGSEA. CDR3 residues: CSVGDNSETQYF. The DNA of the CDR3 is TGCAGCGTTGGTGACAATTCCGAGACCCAGTACTTC.

The chain is built from TRBV5-4 and TRBJ1-2; TRBD1 aligns across 7 bases. Germline CDR1 and CDR2: SGHNT and YYREEE (reference sequence). CDR3 size: 14 residues. V shed 5 bases, J shed 4 bases, and the junction held 8 bases outside the gene matches. CDR3 residues: CASSSPGQIYGYTF. The CDR3 DNA follows: TGTGCCAGCAGTTCGCCGGGACAGATCTATGGCTACACCTTC.

The chain combines TRBV5-1 with TRBJ1-4; no clear D gene. The V gene lost 1 base and the J gene lost 8 bases, with 9 bases spanning the gap. The CDR3 extends over 13 amino acids. Germline values: CDR1 SGHRS, CDR2 YFSETQ. CDR3: CASSLQREEKLFF. In DNA form, the CDR3 reads TGCGCCAGCAGCTTGCAAAGAGAGGAAAAACTGTTTTTT.

The chain has TRBV5-8 and TRBJ2-7; 15 bases are shared with TRBD2. Per the germline V gene, CDR1 is SGHTS and CDR2 is YDEGEE. This CDR3 spans 16 amino acids. Trimming at V came to 5 bases and at J to 2 bases, leaving 5 bases not matched to a gene. CDR3 DNA sequence: TGTGCCAGCAGGCGTCGGACTAGCGGGAGGGCCTACGAGCAGTACTTC. Its translation: CASRRRTSGRAYEQYF.